This TCR beta chain was sequenced for a study of blood T cell repertoires in COVID-19. The overall study: Spain, Italy and the United States supplied samples that represented acute and convalescent COVID-19. T cells, B-cell-depleted T cells, or PBMCs supplied cDNA or gDNA.

Germline CDR1 reads MNHNS; CDR2 reads SASEGT. This CDR3 spans 13 amino acids. V was cut by 3 bases and J by 4 bases, with 9 bases left in between. In the authors' workflow: Amplification of reference gene primers provided the estimated nucleated cell counts. Sequenced by immunoSEQ multiplex PCR; TCRdb stores in-frame clones only, minus some. V and J calls and clone size are given by that table; D and trimming were obtained from the DNA. Among approximately 89,000 clones listed, 80% were seen once. This TCR derives from a human donor in a cohort sampled during active COVID-19. The specimen was peripheral blood. The chain carries TRBV6-1 and TRBJ1-2, with D perhaps matching TRBD1 (5 bases). CDR3 in amino acids: CASSEEGRYGYTF. The CDR3, as DNA: TGTGCCAGCAGTGAGGAGGGGCGCTATGGCTACACCTTC.